This T cell receptor beta chain was recorded in a study of blood T cell dynamics during melanoma immunotherapy. The overall study: Metastatic melanoma patients received first-line pembrolizumab or nivolumab plus ipilimumab.

Each cfDNA sample had a fixed 40 ng loaded. TCRdb keeps only in-frame clones here, not all; method: immunoSEQ multiplex PCR. The sample includes about 160 clones, about 85% seen only once; the top ten take roughly 10%. Time point of the sample: week 3, after first cycle of checkpoint inhibitor. The receptor's source is a human donor with melanoma. Specimen: cell-free DNA from blood, collected from a patient treated with checkpoint blockade.

The CDR3 spells CASSRGLAGGGLETQYF. CDR3 coding DNA: TGTGCCAGCAGCCGGGGGCTGGCGGGAGGGGGATTAGAGACCCAGTACTTC. V usage is TRBV11-2 and J usage is TRBJ2-5, with TRBD2 identical over 9 bases. The germline V gene has CDR1 SGHAT and CDR2 FQNNGV. The J segment lost 4 bases and the V segment lost 5 bases, leaving 14 bases of the junction unmatched. The CDR3 extends over 17 amino acids.